This T cell receptor (beta chain) was captured by sequencing in a study of blood T cell repertoires in COVID-19. Germline loops: CDR1 KGHDR, CDR2 SFDVKD. V was trimmed by 5 bases and J by 6 bases, leaving 13 bases between them. This CDR3 spans 14 amino acids. The method was immunoSEQ multiplex PCR; TCRdb's version includes in-frame clones alone and lacks a portion of them. The sample has roughly 100,000 clones, over 85% seen once. The sequencing input was peripheral blood. This TCR derives from a human donor with COVID-19, enrolled during active disease. The donor label of this sample is uncertain. The chain has TRBV24-1 and TRBJ1-5, with D uncertain. CDR3 residues: CATSGVDPGQPQHF. In DNA form, the CDR3 reads TGTGCCACCAGTGGGGTAGATCCGGGTCAGCCCCAGCATTTT.